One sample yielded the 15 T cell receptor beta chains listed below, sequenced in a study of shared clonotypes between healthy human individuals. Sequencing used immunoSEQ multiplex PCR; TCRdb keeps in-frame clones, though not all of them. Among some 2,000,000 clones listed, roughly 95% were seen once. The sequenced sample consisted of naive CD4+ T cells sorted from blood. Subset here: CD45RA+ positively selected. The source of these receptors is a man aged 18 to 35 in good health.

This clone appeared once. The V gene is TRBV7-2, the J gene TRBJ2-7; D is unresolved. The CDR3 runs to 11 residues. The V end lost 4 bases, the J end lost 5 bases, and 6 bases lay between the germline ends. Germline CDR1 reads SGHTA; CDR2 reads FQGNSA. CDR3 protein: CASSYTNEQYF. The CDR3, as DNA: TGTGCCAGCAGCTACACGAACGAGCAGTACTTC.

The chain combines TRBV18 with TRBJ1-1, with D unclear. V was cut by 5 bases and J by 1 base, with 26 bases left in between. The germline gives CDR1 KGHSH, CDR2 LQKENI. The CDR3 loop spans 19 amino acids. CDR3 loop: CASSIVIWQMGIQNTEAFF. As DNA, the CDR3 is TGTGCCAGCTCAATCGTTATCTGGCAGATGGGGATCCAGAACACTGAAGCTTTCTTT.

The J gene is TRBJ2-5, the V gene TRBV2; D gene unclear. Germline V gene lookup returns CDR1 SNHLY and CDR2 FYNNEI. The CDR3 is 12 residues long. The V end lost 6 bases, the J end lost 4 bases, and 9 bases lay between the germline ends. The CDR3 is CASRLQAETQYF. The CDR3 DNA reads TGTGCCAGCAGGCTTCAGGCAGAGACCCAGTACTTC.

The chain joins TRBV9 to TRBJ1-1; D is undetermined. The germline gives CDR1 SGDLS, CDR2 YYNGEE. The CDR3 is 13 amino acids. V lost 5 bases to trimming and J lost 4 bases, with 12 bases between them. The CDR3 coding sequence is TGTGCCAGCAGTTCCGACCCGGGCACTGAAGCTTTCTTT. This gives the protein CASSSDPGTEAFF.

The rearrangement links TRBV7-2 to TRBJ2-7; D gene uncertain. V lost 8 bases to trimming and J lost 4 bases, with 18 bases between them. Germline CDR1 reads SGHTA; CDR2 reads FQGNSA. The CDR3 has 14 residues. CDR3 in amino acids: CASVPLPGPYEQYF. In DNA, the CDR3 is TGTGCCAGCGTCCCCCTCCCCGGGCCTTACGAGCAGTACTTC.

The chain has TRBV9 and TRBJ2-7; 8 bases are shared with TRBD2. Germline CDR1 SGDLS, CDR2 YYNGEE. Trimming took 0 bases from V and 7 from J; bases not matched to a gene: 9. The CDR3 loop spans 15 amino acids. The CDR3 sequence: CASSVEVSGIREQYF. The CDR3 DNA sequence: TGTGCCAGCAGCGTAGAGGTTAGCGGGATTAGAGAGCAGTACTTC.

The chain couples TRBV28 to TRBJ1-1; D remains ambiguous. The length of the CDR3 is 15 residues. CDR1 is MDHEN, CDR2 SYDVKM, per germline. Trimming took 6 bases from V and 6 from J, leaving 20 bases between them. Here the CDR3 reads CASRTGSSGGSEAFF. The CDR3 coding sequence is TGTGCCAGCAGGACCGGGAGTTCAGGTGGCTCTGAAGCTTTCTTT.

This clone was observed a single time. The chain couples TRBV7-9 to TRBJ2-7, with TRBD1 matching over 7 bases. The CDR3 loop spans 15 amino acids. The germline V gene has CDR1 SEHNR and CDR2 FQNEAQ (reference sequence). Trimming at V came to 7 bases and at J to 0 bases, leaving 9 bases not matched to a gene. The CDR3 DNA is TGTGCCAGCACCACAGGGGCGGGTAACTCCTACGAGCAGTACTTC. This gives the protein CASTTGAGNSYEQYF. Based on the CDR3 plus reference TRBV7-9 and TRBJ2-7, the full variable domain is DTGVSQNPRHKITKRGQNVTFRCDPISEHNRLYWYRQTLGQGPEFLTYFQNEAQLEKSRLLSDRFSAERPKGSFSTLEIQRTEQGDSAMYLCASTTGAGNSYEQYFGPGTRLTVT.

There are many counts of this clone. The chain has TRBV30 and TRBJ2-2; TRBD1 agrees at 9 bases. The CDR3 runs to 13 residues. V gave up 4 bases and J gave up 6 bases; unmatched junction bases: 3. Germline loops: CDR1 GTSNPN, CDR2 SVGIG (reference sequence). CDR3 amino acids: CAWTGTGSGELFF. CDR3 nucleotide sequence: TGTGCCTGGACCGGGACAGGGTCCGGGGAGCTGTTTTTT.

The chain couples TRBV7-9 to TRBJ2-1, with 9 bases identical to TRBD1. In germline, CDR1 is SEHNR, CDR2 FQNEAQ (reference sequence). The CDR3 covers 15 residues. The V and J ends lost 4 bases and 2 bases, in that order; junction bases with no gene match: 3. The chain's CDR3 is CASSSHRGPYNEQFF. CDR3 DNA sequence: TGTGCCAGCAGCTCTCACAGGGGGCCCTACAATGAGCAGTTCTTC.

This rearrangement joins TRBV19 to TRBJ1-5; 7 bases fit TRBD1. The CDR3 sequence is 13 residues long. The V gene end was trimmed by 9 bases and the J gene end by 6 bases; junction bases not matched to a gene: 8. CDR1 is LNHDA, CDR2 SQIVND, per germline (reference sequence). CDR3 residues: CASSLQGPQPQHF. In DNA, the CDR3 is TGTGCCAGCTCATTACAGGGGCCTCAGCCCCAGCATTTT.

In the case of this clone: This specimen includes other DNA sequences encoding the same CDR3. For the CDR3, the DNA is TGTGCCAGCAGTGTAAACTTGAACACTGAAGCTTTCTTT. Amino acid sequence: CASSVNLNTEAFF. The V gene is TRBV2, the J gene TRBJ1-1; D is unclear. This CDR3 comprises 13 residues. The V gene's germline CDR1 is SNHLY and CDR2 FYNNEI. V was cut by 4 bases and J by 0 bases, with 6 bases left in between.

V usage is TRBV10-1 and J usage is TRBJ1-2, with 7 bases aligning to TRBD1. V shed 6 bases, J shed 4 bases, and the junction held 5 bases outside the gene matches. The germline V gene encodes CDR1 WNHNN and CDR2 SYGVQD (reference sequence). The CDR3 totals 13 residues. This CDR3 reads CASSLGGSYGYTF. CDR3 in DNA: TGCGCCAGCAGCTTAGGGGGCTCCTATGGCTACACCTTC.

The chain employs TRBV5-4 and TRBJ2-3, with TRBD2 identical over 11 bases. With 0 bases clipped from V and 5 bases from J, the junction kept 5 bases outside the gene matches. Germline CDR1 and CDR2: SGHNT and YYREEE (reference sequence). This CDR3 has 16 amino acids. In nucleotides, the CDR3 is TGTGCCAGCAGCTTGGGTAGCGGGGGGGCCGGAGATACGCAGTATTTT. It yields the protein CASSLGSGGAGDTQYF.

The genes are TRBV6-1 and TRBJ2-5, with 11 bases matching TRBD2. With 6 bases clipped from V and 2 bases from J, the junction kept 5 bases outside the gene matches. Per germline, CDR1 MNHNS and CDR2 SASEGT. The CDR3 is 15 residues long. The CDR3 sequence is CASRKGTSGQETQYF. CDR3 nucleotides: TGTGCCAGCAGAAAGGGGACTAGCGGTCAAGAGACCCAGTACTTC.